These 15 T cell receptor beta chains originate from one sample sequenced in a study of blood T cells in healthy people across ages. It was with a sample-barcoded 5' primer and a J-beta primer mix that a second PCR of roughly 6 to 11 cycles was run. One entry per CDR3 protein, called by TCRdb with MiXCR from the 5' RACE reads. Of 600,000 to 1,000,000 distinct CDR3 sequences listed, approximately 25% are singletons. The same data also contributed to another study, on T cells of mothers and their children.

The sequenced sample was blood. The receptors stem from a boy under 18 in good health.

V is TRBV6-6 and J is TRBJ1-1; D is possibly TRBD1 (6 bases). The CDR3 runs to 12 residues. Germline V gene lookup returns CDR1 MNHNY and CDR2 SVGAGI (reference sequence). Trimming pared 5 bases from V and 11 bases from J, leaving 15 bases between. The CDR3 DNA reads TGTGCCAGCAGTGCCTACAGGGTTATGGCTTTCTTT. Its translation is CASSAYRVMAFF.

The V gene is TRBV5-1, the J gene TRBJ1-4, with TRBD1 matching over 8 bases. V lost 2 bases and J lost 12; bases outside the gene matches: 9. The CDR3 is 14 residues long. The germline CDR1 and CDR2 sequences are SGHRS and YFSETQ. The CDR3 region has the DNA TGCGCCAGCAGCTTCGGACAGGGTAGGGAAGAACTGTTTTTT. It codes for CASSFGQGREELFF.

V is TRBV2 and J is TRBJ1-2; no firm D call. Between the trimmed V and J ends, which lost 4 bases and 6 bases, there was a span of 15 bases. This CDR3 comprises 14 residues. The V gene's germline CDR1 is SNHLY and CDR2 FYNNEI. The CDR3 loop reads CASSALTSVHGYTF. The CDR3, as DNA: TGTGCCAGCAGTGCCCTGACGTCAGTCCATGGCTACACCTTC.

DNA of the CDR3: TGCGCCAGCAGCCGGACTAGCGGGAGGGAAGATACGCAGTATTTT. It codes for CASSRTSGREDTQYF. The chain employs TRBV5-1 and TRBJ2-3; 15 bases line up with TRBD2. CDR1 is SGHRS and CDR2 is YFSETQ in the germline V gene. V trimming: 4 bases; J trimming: 5 bases; junction bases outside the gene matches: 2. The CDR3 runs 15 residues.

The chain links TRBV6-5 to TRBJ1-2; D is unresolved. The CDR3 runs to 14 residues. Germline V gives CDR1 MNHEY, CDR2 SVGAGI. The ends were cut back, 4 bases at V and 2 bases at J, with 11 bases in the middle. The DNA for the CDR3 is TGTGCCAGCAGTTCGATTGGAGGGAACTATGGCTACACCTTC. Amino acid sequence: CASSSIGGNYGYTF.

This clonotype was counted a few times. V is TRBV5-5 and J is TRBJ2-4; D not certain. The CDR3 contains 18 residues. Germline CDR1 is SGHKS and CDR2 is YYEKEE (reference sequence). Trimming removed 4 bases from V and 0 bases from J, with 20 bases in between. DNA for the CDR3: TGTGCCAGCAGCCTCAAGGGCCCAGAGTACTTAGCCAAAAACATTCAGTACTTC. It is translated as CASSLKGPEYLAKNIQYF.

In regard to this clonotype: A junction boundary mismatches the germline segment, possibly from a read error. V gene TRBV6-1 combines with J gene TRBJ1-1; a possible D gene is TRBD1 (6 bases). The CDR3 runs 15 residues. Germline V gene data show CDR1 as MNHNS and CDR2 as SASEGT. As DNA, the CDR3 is TGTGCCAGCAGGGGAGTCAACAGGGCAAACACTGGAGCTTTCTTT. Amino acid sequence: CASRGVNRANTGAFF.

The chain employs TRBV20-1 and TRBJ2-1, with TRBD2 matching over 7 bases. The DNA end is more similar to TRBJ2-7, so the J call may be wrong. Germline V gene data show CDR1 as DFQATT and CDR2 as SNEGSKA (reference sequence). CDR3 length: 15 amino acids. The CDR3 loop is CSAAPGRGTSYEQYF. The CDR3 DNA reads TGCAGTGCGGCCCCGGGGCGGGGGACCTCCTACGAGCAGTACTTC.

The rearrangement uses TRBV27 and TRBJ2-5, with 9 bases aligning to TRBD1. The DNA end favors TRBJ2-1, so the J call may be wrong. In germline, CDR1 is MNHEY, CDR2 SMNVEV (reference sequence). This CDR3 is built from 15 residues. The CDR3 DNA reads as TGTGCCAGCAGGACCGGGACAGGGTCTTGGGATGAGCAGTTCTTC. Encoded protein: CASRTGTGSWDEQFF.

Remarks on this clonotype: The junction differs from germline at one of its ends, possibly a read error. The CDR3 here is CDSSQEWGTGGTDTQYF. The DNA for the CDR3 is TGCGACAGCAGCCAAGAGTGGGGGACGGGGGGCACAGATACGCAGTATTTT. The V and J genes are TRBV4-3 and TRBJ2-3; D is perhaps TRBD2 (6 bases). Germline V lookup: CDR1 LGHNA, CDR2 YSLEER. There are 17 residues in the CDR3.

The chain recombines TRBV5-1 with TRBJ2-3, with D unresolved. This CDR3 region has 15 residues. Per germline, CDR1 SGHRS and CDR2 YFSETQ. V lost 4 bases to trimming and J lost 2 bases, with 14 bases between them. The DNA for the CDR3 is TGCGCCAGCAGCCAGGTCGGGTCCGTCACAGATACGCAGTATTTT. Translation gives CASSQVGSVTDTQYF.

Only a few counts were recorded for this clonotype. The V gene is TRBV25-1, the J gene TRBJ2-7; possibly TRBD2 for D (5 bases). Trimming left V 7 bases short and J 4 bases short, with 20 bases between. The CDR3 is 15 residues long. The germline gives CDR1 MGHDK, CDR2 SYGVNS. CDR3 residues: CASNSFRGTNYEQYF. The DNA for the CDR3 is TGTGCCAGCAACTCTTTTCGGGGAACGAATTACGAGCAGTACTTC.

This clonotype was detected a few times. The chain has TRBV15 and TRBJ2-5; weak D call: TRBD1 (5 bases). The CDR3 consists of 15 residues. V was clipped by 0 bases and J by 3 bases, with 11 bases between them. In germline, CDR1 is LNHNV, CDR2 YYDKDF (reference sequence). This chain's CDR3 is CATSRDRVGEETQYF. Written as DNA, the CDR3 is TGTGCCACCAGCAGAGACAGGGTGGGTGAAGAGACCCAGTACTTC.

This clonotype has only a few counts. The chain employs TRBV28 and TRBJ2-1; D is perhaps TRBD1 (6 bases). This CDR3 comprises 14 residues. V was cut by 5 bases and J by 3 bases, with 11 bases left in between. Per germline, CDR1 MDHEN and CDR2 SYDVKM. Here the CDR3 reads CASSRQDLYNEQFF. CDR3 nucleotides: TGTGCCAGCAGTCGACAGGACCTCTACAATGAGCAGTTCTTC.

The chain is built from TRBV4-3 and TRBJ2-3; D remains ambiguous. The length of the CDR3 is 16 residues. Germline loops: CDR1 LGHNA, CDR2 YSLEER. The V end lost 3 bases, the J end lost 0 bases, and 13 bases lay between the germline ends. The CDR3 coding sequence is TGCGCCAGCAGCCAGGAGCACCCGGACAGCACAGATACGCAGTATTTT. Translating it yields CASSQEHPDSTDTQYF.